This T cell receptor (beta chain) derives from a study of blood T cell repertoires in COVID-19. Study details: Samples taken during acute and convalescent COVID-19 were collected in the United States, Italy and Spain. T cells, B-cell-depleted T cells, or PBMCs supplied cDNA or gDNA.

The V end was cut by 5 bases, the J end by 0 bases, with 12 bases between. Germline CDR1 is SGHRS and CDR2 is YFSETQ. The CDR3 has 14 residues. Authors' analysis steps: Estimates of nucleated cell counts were drawn from the amplification of reference gene primers. Repertoires were generated with immunoSEQ multiplex PCR, while TCRdb's copy carries only in-frame clones and drops some. The V and J calls and clone size are taken from that table; D and trimming were inferred from the DNA. Among approximately 210,000 clones listed, around 85% were seen once. The gene calls are TRBV5-1 and TRBJ2-7; possible D gene TRBD2, 7 bases. The TCR was taken from a woman in her 70s with acute or convalescent COVID-19. Sequencing was done on a sample of peripheral blood. CDR3 in amino acids: CASSRGANSYEQYF. The CDR3 nucleotides are TGCGCCAGCAGTCGGGGGGCCAACTCCTACGAGCAGTACTTC.